A selection of T cell receptor beta chains follows, all from one sample in a study of blood T cell repertoires in COVID-19. Clones were sequenced by immunoSEQ multiplex PCR, and TCRdb holds only the in-frame ones, with some missing. The table lists 200,000 to 250,000 clones, less than 90% of them singletons. Sequencing was carried out using PBMCs or T cells enriched from blood (not recorded which). Every receptor here comes from a woman aged 25 to 39 who had recovered from COVID-19. CDR3s include the opening cysteine and the closing phenylalanine or tryptophan. Each record gives: J gene, D gene, V gene, CDR3 protein. D genes are given only for firm matches.

TRBJ2-1 TRBD2 TRBV5-8 CASSSRDRLIAGGDNEQFF
TRBJ1-4 . TRBV14 CASTSGERNEKLFF
TRBJ1-1 . TRBV4-1 CASSLRGLGEAFF
TRBJ1-5 . TRBV19 CASSINLMSNQPQHF
TRBJ2-2 TRBD2 TRBV15 CATSRVSGGRTGELFF
TRBJ1-2 . TRBV5-5 CASSLGQINYGYTF
TRBJ1-2 . TRBV20-1 CSARPIYGYTF
TRBJ1-2 . TRBV6-1 CASSDLAGSYGYTF
TRBJ2-3 . TRBV18 CASSPPGADTQYF
TRBJ1-1 . TRBV7-9 CASSLAGQTMNTEAFF
TRBJ2-4 . TRBV12-3/TRBV12-4 CASSTGLQNIQYF
TRBJ2-5 TRBD2 TRBV27 CASSSTSGQETQYF
TRBJ2-1 TRBD2 TRBV24-1 CATSGVSGGAHNEQFF
TRBJ2-7 . TRBV3-1/TRBV3-2 CASSQVSDSSYEQYF
TRBJ1-1 . TRBV6-5 CASRTFGGNTEAFF
TRBJ1-2 TRBD1 TRBV6-5 CASSYVNQGANYGYTF
TRBJ1-1 TRBD1 TRBV6-5 CASTREGQGTEAFF
TRBJ1-1 TRBD1 TRBV6-2/TRBV6-3 CASSYGGTGRTEAFF
TRBJ2-1 . TRBV12-5 CASDYIGGDEQFF
TRBJ2-5 . TRBV7-2 CASSLEQGRETQYF
TRBJ1-2 . TRBV15 CATPSGADGYTF
TRBJ1-2 TRBD1 TRBV18 CASSSNRGLNYGYTF
TRBJ1-5 TRBD1 TRBV15 CATSADNRGGRSNQPQHF
TRBJ1-2 TRBD1 TRBV5-6 CASSITGDANYGYTF
TRBJ2-2 TRBD1 TRBV4-3 CASSQDRGLPGELFF
TRBJ2-1 TRBD2 TRBV5-1 CASSRPLAGGPDEQFF
TRBJ1-1 TRBD1 TRBV7-9 CANNRGEGTEAFF
TRBJ1-2 . TRBV19 CASKQQGANYGYTF
TRBJ2-7 TRBD2 TRBV6-5 CASSSGGDSYEQYF
TRBJ1-2 . TRBV3-1/TRBV3-2 CASSRQGVGNYGYTF
TRBJ1-2 TRBD1 TRBV7-2 CASSLDPRTGGGYTF
TRBJ1-6 . TRBV7-3 CASSLYSRVNNSPLHF
TRBJ1-1 . TRBV11-3 CASSPSRGGGRAFF
TRBJ2-1 TRBD1 TRBV9 CASSVVGRTGDEQFF
TRBJ2-2 . TRBV18 CASSPASANTGELFF
TRBJ2-4 TRBD1 TRBV9 CASSVGWTGGDIQYF
TRBJ1-2 TRBD1 TRBV7-9 CASSSNFRTGRYGYTF
TRBJ1-4 . TRBV2 CASSAPVNEKLFF
TRBJ2-3 TRBD2 TRBV27 CASSFAGETDTQYF
TRBJ1-6 . TRBV6-2/TRBV6-3 CASSKRSDSPFRNSPLHF
TRBJ2-3 TRBD2 TRBV6-1 CASSEAAGGGTDTQYF